Presented here are 10 T cell receptor beta chains from one specimen sequenced in a study of blood T cell repertoires in COVID-19. Assay used: immunoSEQ multiplex PCR; TCRdb lists only in-frame clones, some missing. The sample includes 150,000 to 200,000 clones, around four fifths of them seen just once. The sequenced material came from PBMCs or T cells enriched from blood (not recorded which). These receptors all stem from a man between 35 and 55 years old who had recovered from COVID-19.

This rearrangement joins TRBV5-1 to TRBJ2-1; 10 bases align to TRBD2. CDR3 length: 14 residues. With 5 bases clipped from V and 2 bases from J, the junction kept 1 base outside the gene matches. CDR1 is SGHRS and CDR2 is YFSETQ in the germline V gene. This CDR3 is CASRGTSAYNEQFF. CDR3 coding DNA: TGCGCCAGCAGAGGGACTAGCGCCTACAATGAGCAGTTCTTC. Full variable domain (outside the CDR3, taken from reference TRBV5-1 and TRBJ2-1): KAGVTQTPRYLIKTRGQQVTLSCSPISGHRSVSWYQQTPGQGLQFLFEYFSETQRNKGNFPGRFSGRQFSNSRSEMNVSTLELGDSALYLCASRGTSAYNEQFFGPGTRLTVL.

CDR3 loop: CASSLTLTGPLGRPNEKLFF. The CDR3 region has the DNA TGTGCCAGCAGTTTAACCCTTACAGGGCCCCTGGGACGGCCTAATGAAAAACTGTTTTTT. The gene calls are TRBV27 and TRBJ1-4; a weak D match, TRBD1 (6 bases). The CDR3 is 20 residues long. The V end lost 2 bases, the J end lost 3 bases, and 25 bases lay between the germline ends. CDR1 MNHEY and CDR2 SMNVEV come from the germline V gene (reference sequence).

CDR3 amino acids: CASSRTSGYEQYF. In DNA, the CDR3 is TGTGCCAGCAGCCGGACTAGCGGCTACGAGCAGTACTTC. This chain joins TRBV7-3 and TRBJ2-7; the match to TRBD2 covers 10 bases. V dropped 5 bases and J dropped 3; count of bases not matched to a gene: 1. The CDR3 has 13 amino acids. In germline, CDR1 is SGHTA, CDR2 FQGTGA.

This clone was counted a single time. The rearrangement uses TRBV29-1 and TRBJ1-1, with unresolved D. CDR3 length: 14 amino acids. Between the trimmed V and J ends, which lost 5 bases and 0 bases, there was a span of 13 bases. The germline V gene has CDR1 SQVTM and CDR2 ANQGSEA. The DNA for the CDR3 is TGCAGCGTTCAGAGAACAGTCGTGAACACTGAAGCTTTCTTT. Translated, it gives CSVQRTVVNTEAFF.

This chain connects TRBV3-1 (or the pseudogene TRBV3-2) to TRBJ2-7, with D tentatively TRBD1 (5 bases). Germline values: CDR1 LGHDT, CDR2 YNNKEL (reference sequence). The CDR3 length is 14 residues. V was pared by 0 bases and J by 3 bases, with 9 bases between. This chain's CDR3 is CASSQEDTLYEQYF. DNA for the CDR3: TGTGCCAGCAGCCAAGAGGACACTCTCTACGAGCAGTACTTC.

The chain has TRBV5-6 and TRBJ1-4; TRBD1 agrees at 8 bases. CDR1 and CDR2 from the germline V gene are SGHDT and YYEEEE. Trimming removed 4 bases from V and 6 bases from J; junction bases left unmatched: 8. CDR3 length: 15 amino acids. The CDR3, as DNA: TGTGCCAGCAGCCCCTGGACAGGGCAAGATGAAAAACTGTTTTTT. It codes for CASSPWTGQDEKLFF. The full variable domain, rest sourced from reference TRBV5-6 and TRBJ1-4, is DAGVTQSPTHLIKTRGQQVTLRCSPKSGHDTVSWYQQALGQGPQFIFQYYEEEERQRGNFPDRFSGHQFPNYSSELNVNALLLGDSALYLCASSPWTGQDEKLFFGSGTQLSVL.

This chain joins TRBV5-1 and TRBJ2-2, with D possibly being TRBD1 (5 bases). CDR3 length: 14 amino acids. In germline, CDR1 is SGHRS, CDR2 YFSETQ. V shed 4 bases and J shed 2 bases, with 9 bases lying between them. In nucleotides, the CDR3 is TGCGCCAGCAGCGCCCGGACAAACACCGGGGAGCTGTTTTTT. Protein product: CASSARTNTGELFF.

The gene calls are TRBV21-1 and TRBJ2-7; whether TRBD2, the table's D call, matches the DNA was not checked. TRBV21-1 constitutes a pseudogene. The CDR3 covers 16 residues. The CDR3 DNA reads TGTGCCAGCAGCGGATGGCGCCGAAGGGAGTACTACGAGCAGTACGTC. Translation gives CASSGWRRREYYEQYV.

This clone was picked up a small number of times. The gene calls are TRBV2 and TRBJ2-7, with D perhaps TRBD2 (5 bases). With 0 bases removed from V and 7 bases from J, the gap between germline ends came to 10 bases. The CDR3 sequence is 13 residues long. Germline-derived CDR1 and CDR2 are SNHLY and FYNNEI. The CDR3 DNA reads as TGTGCCAGCAGTGAAGCATCACTAGAGGAGCAGTACGTC. Translation gives CASSEASLEEQYV.

This chain links TRBV7-2 with TRBJ1-2, with a tentative D call TRBD1 (6 bases). Germline V gene lookup returns CDR1 SGHTA and CDR2 FQGNSA. The V gene lost 5 bases and the J gene lost 4 bases, with 17 bases spanning the gap. This CDR3 region has 15 residues. The CDR3 nucleotides read TGTGCCAGCAGCCCACGACAGGTTTTCCGCTATGGCTACACCTTC. It codes for CASSPRQVFRYGYTF.